These T cell receptor beta chains were read from a single sample in a study of shared clonotypes between healthy human individuals. Generated by immunoSEQ multiplex PCR, the TCRdb table keeps only in-frame clones and is missing some. The profile covers roughly 2 million clones, with 95% appearing a single time and more than 0.1% taken by the ten largest. The specimen was naive CD4+ T cells sorted from blood. All receptors derive from a man between 18 and 35 years old in good health. CDR3s include the opening cysteine and the closing phenylalanine or tryptophan. D genes are given only for firm matches. A clone size is listed for some rows: how often the clone was seen (once, few, many), or a class if it is expanded.

>TRBV5-1|TRBD2|many|TRBJ2-2
TGCGCCAGCACCCGTCGAATAGCGGGAGATGGCGGGGAGCTGTTTTTT
CASTRRIAGDGGELFF
>TRBV6-1|-|-|TRBJ1-6
TGTGCCAGCAGTGACTTGACCAGGGCCACTCCTAATAATTCACCCCTCCACTTT
CASSDLTRATPNNSPLHF
>TRBV28|-|few|TRBJ1-3
TGTGCCAGCAGTCGGAGGGGACCCGTTGGAAACACCATATATTTT
CASSRRGPVGNTIYF
>TRBV13|TRBD2|-|TRBJ2-7
TGTGCCAGCAGCTTTGGGACTAGCGATAAATACGAGCAGTACTTC
CASSFGTSDKYEQYF
>TRBV6-6|TRBD1|-|TRBJ2-1
TGTGCCAGCAGCCGCGACCTAGGGACAGGGAGGGATGAGCAGTTCTTC
CASSRDLGTGRDEQFF
>TRBV30|TRBD1|-|TRBJ1-1
TGTGCCTGGAGTGGGTCGGCTCAGGGGGTCACTGAAGCTTTCTTT
CAWSGSAQGVTEAFF
>TRBV6-1|-|-|TRBJ2-7
TGTGCCAGCATGGGTCAGCTCTACGAGCAGTACTTC
CASMGQLYEQYF
>TRBV30|TRBD1|-|TRBJ1-4
TGTGCCTGGAGTAAAGGACAGGGTAATGAAAAACTGTTTTTT
CAWSKGQGNEKLFF
>TRBV6-6|TRBD2|-|TRBJ2-4
TGTGCCAGCAGCCCCGGGACTAGCGCCGACATTCAGTACTTC
CASSPGTSADIQYF
>TRBV29-1|TRBD1|-|TRBJ2-1
TGCAGCGTTTCTCCCACAGGGGGCTCCTACAATGAGCAGTTCTTC
CSVSPTGGSYNEQFF
>TRBV7-9|TRBD2|-|TRBJ2-1
TGTGCCAGCAGCTTAGAGGTTCTAGCGGGAGCACCCTACAATGAGCAGTTCTTC
CASSLEVLAGAPYNEQFF
>TRBV5-1|TRBD1|once|TRBJ2-7
TGCGCCAGCAGCTTGGGACAGGGGTCCGGCGAGCAGTACTTC
CASSLGQGSGEQYF
>TRBV7-9|-|-|TRBJ2-7
TGTGCCAGCAGCTTAGATGTCGTGGGGGGTGAGACTCTGCGGCAGTACTTC
CASSLDVVGGETLRQYF
>TRBV6-5|TRBD2|few|TRBJ2-3
TGTGCCAGCAGTTGGGGACTAGCGGGAGGGTCAGATACGCAGTATTTT
CASSWGLAGGSDTQYF
>TRBV6-5|-|-|TRBJ1-5
TGTGCCAGCAGGGCGGGGAATCAGCCCCAGCATTTT
CASRAGNQPQHF
>TRBV4-3|TRBD2|-|TRBJ2-4
TGCGCCAGCAGCCATGGACTAGCGGGAGGAGGTGGGGCCAAAAACATTCAGTACTTC
CASSHGLAGGGGAKNIQYF
>TRBV7-9|TRBD1|-|TRBJ1-2
TGTGCCAGCAGCCCCGGAATCGCACAGGGGGGCTATGGCTACACCTTC
CASSPGIAQGGYGYTF
>TRBV11-1|-|-|TRBJ1-5
TGTGCCAGCAGCTTTTCCCTCAATCAGCCCCAGCATTTT
CASSFSLNQPQHF
>TRBV28|-|-|TRBJ1-3
TGTGCCAGCAGTCCACGGACCGTCGGCCTTTCTGGAAACACCATATATTTT
CASSPRTVGLSGNTIYF
>TRBV2|TRBD1|-|TRBJ2-1
TGTGCCAGCAGACCGGGACAGACAGACGGCGATGAGCAGTTCTTC
CASRPGQTDGDEQFF
>TRBV27|TRBD1|once|TRBJ2-3
TGTGCCAGCAGTTTAGGACAGGGCCGTGCCACAGATACGCAGTATTTT
CASSLGQGRATDTQYF
>TRBV6-5|TRBD2|-|TRBJ2-1
TGTGCCAGCAGTTACCGGACTAGCGGGGGATACAATGAGCAGTTCTTC
CASSYRTSGGYNEQFF
>TRBV4-2|TRBD1|-|TRBJ2-5
TGTGCCAGCAGCCAAGATCCCCAGGGGGCTCGTCAAGAGACCCAGTACTTC
CASSQDPQGARQETQYF
>TRBV30|TRBD1|-|TRBJ1-6
TGTGCCTGGAGTGCTACAGGGGTCTCGAGCTCCTATAATTCACCCCTCCACTTT
CAWSATGVSSSYNSPLHF
>TRBV12-5|-|-|TRBJ2-7
TGTGCTAGTGGTTTGGCCTTGAAATACGAGCAGTACTTC
CASGLALKYEQYF
>TRBV4-1|TRBD1|-|TRBJ1-4
TGCGCCAGCAGCCAAGATCGCCGACGGGACAGTAATGAAAAACTGTTTTTT
CASSQDRRRDSNEKLFF
>TRBV2|-|-|TRBJ2-4
TGTGCCAGCAGGGAAGGGTCCTTAGCCAAAAACATTCAGTACTTC
CASREGSLAKNIQYF
>TRBV27|TRBD2|few|TRBJ2-3
TGTGCCAGCAGTTACGGACTCAGCGGGAGAGATACGCAGTATTTT
CASSYGLSGRDTQYF
>TRBV2|-|-|TRBJ2-2
TGTGCCAGCAGTGAAACAGGGAGGGAGCTGTTTTTT
CASSETGRELFF
>TRBV5-1|TRBD1|-|TRBJ1-5
TGCGCCAGCAGCCCGACAGGGGATCAGCCCCAGCATTTT
CASSPTGDQPQHF
>TRBV6-1|TRBD1|-|TRBJ2-3
TGTGCCAGCAGTGGGACAGGAGGCACAGATACGCAGTATTTT
CASSGTGGTDTQYF
>TRBV4-1|-|-|TRBJ2-3
TGCGCCAGCAGCCAAGATGGACCCACACAGGGATTTTTCACAGATACGCAGTATTTT
CASSQDGPTQGFFTDTQYF
>TRBV29-1|-|-|TRBJ1-2
TGCAGCGTGGGTGGGGATGCTAACTATGGCTACACCTTC
CSVGGDANYGYTF
>TRBV4-2|TRBD2|once|TRBJ2-5
TGTGCCAGCAGCCAAGGGGCGGCGGGGGGGCAAGAGACCCAGTACTTC
CASSQGAAGGQETQYF
>TRBV19|-|-|TRBJ1-5
TGTGCCAGTAGTCCTAGGACAGTCCTTTTTCAGCCCCAGCATTTT
CASSPRTVLFQPQHF
>TRBV4-1|TRBD2|-|TRBJ2-7
TGCGCCAGCAGCCCCTCGAGCGGGAGGGACGAGCAGTACTTC
CASSPSSGRDEQYF
>TRBV2|-|-|TRBJ1-1
TGTGCCAGCAGCATCTCAACAGAGAACACTGAAGCTTTCTTT
CASSISTENTEAFF
>TRBV19|TRBD1|-|TRBJ1-2
TGTGCCAGTACCTCCGGGACAGGGAACGACTATGGCTACACCTTC
CASTSGTGNDYGYTF
>TRBV5-6|-|-|TRBJ2-2
TGTGCCAGCATTTTACGGGGCGTGAGGACCGGGGAGCTGTTTTTT
CASILRGVRTGELFF
>TRBV5-1|-|-|TRBJ1-6
TGCGCCAGCAGCTTGTCGGGTACGGAAAATTCACCCCTCCACTTT
CASSLSGTENSPLHF
>TRBV4-3|-|-|TRBJ1-6
TGCGCCAGCAGCCGAAACCTTGAAGGGGCATCCTATAATTCACCCCTCCACTTT
CASSRNLEGASYNSPLHF
>TRBV28|-|-|TRBJ1-2
TGTGCCAGCACCCTACCCCTCGGGGGGGGCCAAGGCTACACCTTC
CASTLPLGGGQGYTF
>TRBV6-6|-|-|TRBJ2-3
TGTGCCACTTGGGTCGGGGCAAGCACAGATACGCAGTATTTT
CATWVGASTDTQYF
>TRBV2|-|once|TRBJ1-4
TGTGCCAGCAGTTTGACCCGAACTAATGAAAAACTGTTTTTT
CASSLTRTNEKLFF